This TCR beta chain was sequenced in a study of vaccination and CD4 T cells after COVID-19. Study-level findings and limits: Researchers looked at relatively few convalescent patients and had no early post-infection timepoints.

Described treatment: approximately 10-day PBMC culture with coronavirus spike peptide pools or control peptides (ViraFEST assay). Positive PCR tests dated from March to December 2020, predating US Alpha, Beta and Delta variants. Researchers reported culturing 2 million or so PBMCs per well with around 10 IU/ml IL-2 and approximately 10 ug/ml peptide pools. V was pared by 0 bases and J by 2 bases, with 7 bases between. This CDR3 comprises 14 residues. Germline CDR1 and CDR2: MGHRA and YSYEKL. On this clonotype itself: Its target is unknown.

The Oncomine TCR Beta short-read assay was what sequenced the DNA obtained from cultured CD4+ T cells. TCRdb re-called the PCR reads through MiXCR, storing one row per CDR3 protein. The sample carries approximately 12,000 distinct CDR3 sequences, roughly 60% recorded once. The sequenced sample was CD4+ T cells from blood, cultured in vitro, obtained before SARS-CoV-2 vaccination. This TCR was sampled from a human donor who had recovered from COVID-19. The J gene is TRBJ2-5, the V gene TRBV4-1; the D is unclear. The CDR3: CASSQDLQQETQYF. CDR3 bases: TGCGCCAGCAGCCAAGATCTGCAGCAAGAGACCCAGTACTTC.